Given below is one T cell receptor (beta chain) in context. This sample is part of a study of blood T cell repertoires in COVID-19. Study overall: Italy, Spain and the United States were the sources of the convalescent and acute COVID-19 samples.

TCRdb's table, derived via immunoSEQ multiplex PCR, lists solely in-frame clones and lacks some. The sample contains approximately 100,000 clones, roughly 80% of which appear only once. Sample: peripheral blood. This receptor was taken from a man in his fifties or sixties with acute or convalescent COVID-19.

Written as DNA, the CDR3 is TGTGCCAGCAGCTTCGGACTAGCGGGAGACGAGCAGTACTTC. Translation gives CASSFGLAGDEQYF. The V gene is TRBV5-4, the J gene TRBJ2-7, with 13 nucleotides matching TRBD2. CDR1 SGHNT and CDR2 YYREEE come from the germline V gene (reference sequence). The CDR3 runs 14 residues. V shed 2 bases and J 5 bases; nucleotides not matched to a gene: 1.